This T cell receptor beta chain derives from a study of T cells after yellow fever vaccination. Points from the study as a whole: The study re-detected most primary-vaccination clones after the booster (under 97% CD4, 88% CD8).

TCRdb re-derived calls from the 5' RACE reads in MiXCR, one entry per CDR3 protein. The data hold 500,000 to 550,000 distinct CDR3 sequences, with about a fifth observed a single time. Notes on this clonotype: What it recognizes is unknown.

The germline V gene encodes CDR1 MGHRA and CDR2 YSYEKL. Trimming took off 0 bases at V and 6 bases at J, with 9 bases between the two ends. There are 14 residues in the CDR3. The input for sequencing was PBMCs, taken approximately 22 days after the first yellow fever vaccination. The chain joins TRBV4-1 to TRBJ1-5; D call uncertain. The TCR was taken from a man aged 18 to 30 who received the YFV17D yellow fever vaccine. The CDR3 is CASSQEGSGQPQHF. The CDR3 DNA reads TGCGCCAGCAGCCAAGAAGGATCCGGTCAGCCCCAGCATTTT.